The 28 T cell receptor beta chains below were found in one sample sequenced in a study of circulating and synovial CD4+ cells in juvenile arthritis. TCRdb's table, derived via immunoSEQ multiplex PCR, lists solely in-frame clones and lacks some. The sample shows tens of thousands of clones, about 93% of them seen only once. Sample: CD4+ T cells from blood. The source of these receptors is a human donor with juvenile idiopathic arthritis.

V and J are TRBV18 and TRBJ2-7; TRBD1 agrees at 7 bases. Germline CDR1 KGHSH, CDR2 LQKENI. The CDR3 runs 14 residues. V shed 3 bases, J shed 3 bases, and the junction held 5 bases outside the gene matches. The CDR3 loop reads CASSPRDSNYEQYF. In DNA form, the CDR3 reads TGTGCCAGCTCACCTCGGGACAGCAACTACGAGCAGTACTTC.

This chain joins TRBV7-7 and TRBJ2-3; the D is unclear. The CDR3 spans 15 residues. Germline V lookup: CDR1 SSHAT, CDR2 FNYEAQ (reference sequence). The V end was cut by 5 bases, the J end by 6 bases, with 18 bases between. CDR3 DNA: TGTGCCAGCAGCCCCCTATTAGTCGGTCCGGATACGCAGTATTTT. It encodes CASSPLLVGPDTQYF.

This rearrangement joins TRBV11-2 to TRBJ1-5; perhaps TRBD1 as D (6 bases). The CDR3 runs to 13 residues. V was pared by 5 bases and J by 6 bases, with 11 bases between. Germline V lookup: CDR1 SGHAT, CDR2 FQNNGV. CDR3 region: CASSPTGFQPQHF. For the CDR3, the DNA is TGTGCCAGCAGCCCTACAGGGTTTCAGCCCCAGCATTTT.

V usage is TRBV2 and J usage is TRBJ2-1; no clear D gene. V dropped 6 bases and J dropped 4 bases, with 4 bases sitting between them. CDR1 is SNHLY and CDR2 is FYNNEI in the germline V gene. The CDR3 covers 11 residues. CDR3 coding DNA: TGTGCCAGCAGCAGGTACAATGAGCAGTTCTTC. Translation gives CASSRYNEQFF. Complete variable domain (other parts from reference TRBV2 and TRBJ2-1): EPEVTQTPSHQVTQMGQEVILRCVPISNHLYFYWYRQILGQKVEFLVSFYNNEISEKSEIFDDQFSVERPDGSNFTLKIRSTKLEDSAMYFCASSRYNEQFFGPGTRLTVL.

This rearrangement joins TRBV7-3 to TRBJ2-1; possible D gene TRBD1, 6 bases. The ends were cut back, 1 base at V and 2 bases at J, with 12 bases in the middle. Germline loops: CDR1 SGHTA, CDR2 FQGTGA. The CDR3 has 16 residues. The CDR3 DNA follows: TGTGCCAGCAGCTTAAACGTGGCAGGGGCCTACAATGAGCAGTTCTTC. It translates to CASSLNVAGAYNEQFF.

The rearrangement links TRBV18 to TRBJ2-6; D possibly corresponds to TRBD1 (5 bases). Looked up from germline, CDR1 is KGHSH and CDR2 is LQKENI. The CDR3 has 17 residues. Trimming stripped 1 base from V and 0 bases from J, with 10 bases between. CDR3 sequence (DNA): TGTGCCAGCTCACCACAGGGGTTTCCCTCTGGGGCCAACGTCCTGACTTTC. It is translated as CASSPQGFPSGANVLTF.

The chain is built from TRBV10-1 and TRBJ1-1; possible D gene TRBD1, 5 bases. CDR3 length: 15 amino acids. CDR1 and CDR2 (germline): WNHNN, SYGVQD (reference sequence). Trimming took 2 bases from V and 0 from J, leaving 10 bases between them. The CDR3 bases are TGCGCCAGCAGTGAGGACAGTATCGTGAACACTGAAGCTTTCTTT. Translating gives CASSEDSIVNTEAFF.

V and J are TRBV6-5 and TRBJ1-1; possible D gene TRBD1, 5 bases. Trimming took off 5 bases at V and 5 bases at J, with 15 bases between the two ends. CDR3 size: 14 residues. The germline gives CDR1 MNHEY, CDR2 SVGAGI. The CDR3 coding sequence is TGTGCCAGCAGTCCCCTAGGCGGGGGAACTGAAGCTTTCTTT. Translation: CASSPLGGGTEAFF.

The V and J genes are TRBV15 and TRBJ2-7; D may be TRBD2 (6 bases). Trimming cost V 2 bases and J 5 bases, with 10 bases left between them. Germline values: CDR1 LNHNV, CDR2 YYDKDF (reference sequence). CDR3 length equals 13 residues. The CDR3 DNA reads as TGTGCCACCAGCAGATGGGGGGACCACGAGCAGTACTTC. Translation gives CATSRWGDHEQYF.

This clone appeared a single time. V and J are TRBV2 and TRBJ2-7, with 15 bases fitting TRBD2. CDR1 and CDR2 (germline): SNHLY, FYNNEI. The CDR3 totals 20 residues. The V and J ends lost 0 bases and 1 base, in that order; junction bases with no gene match: 10. The CDR3 sequence is CASSEALGLAGGGRSYEQYF. In DNA form, the CDR3 reads TGTGCCAGCAGTGAAGCGTTGGGACTAGCGGGAGGTGGCAGGTCCTACGAGCAGTACTTC.

V gene TRBV5-6 combines with J gene TRBJ2-5, with 15 bases that match TRBD2. Unmatched junction bases numbered 6, after V lost 4 bases and J lost 5 bases. In germline, CDR1 is SGHDT, CDR2 YYEEEE. The CDR3 sequence is 16 residues long. The chain's CDR3 is CASSGGLAGGGETQYF. CDR3 sequence (DNA): TGTGCCAGCAGCGGCGGACTAGCGGGAGGGGGGGAGACCCAGTACTTC.

The chain employs TRBV11-3 and TRBJ2-1; TRBD2 is a possible D gene (6 bases). CDR3 length: 15 residues. In germline, CDR1 is SGHNT, CDR2 YENEEA. The germline V and J ends were trimmed by 8 bases and 4 bases, with 18 bases remaining between them. In nucleotides, the CDR3 is TGTGCCAGCCAACTCGGGCGGGGAGAATACAATGAGCAGTTCTTC. The encoded protein is CASQLGRGEYNEQFF.

This chain joins TRBV6-6 and TRBJ1-5; 8 bases match TRBD1. Looked up from germline, CDR1 is MNHNY and CDR2 is SVGAGI (reference sequence). V shed 5 bases and J 6 bases; nucleotides not matched to a gene: 6. The CDR3 has 14 residues. The CDR3: CASSPTGDSQPQHF. The CDR3 DNA reads as TGTGCCAGCAGTCCGACAGGGGACAGTCAGCCCCAGCATTTT.

The chain is built from TRBV18 and TRBJ2-5; 7 bases line up with TRBD2. Germline V lookup: CDR1 KGHSH, CDR2 LQKENI. V was clipped by 3 bases and J by 5 bases; unmatched bases: 6. The CDR3 runs to 14 residues. CDR3 residues: CASSPVHGGETQYF. CDR3 DNA: TGTGCCAGCTCACCGGTACACGGGGGGGAGACCCAGTACTTC.

The chain couples TRBV5-1 to TRBJ2-5, with a tentative D call TRBD2 (6 bases). V lost 0 bases, J lost 7 bases, and 13 bases lay in between. This CDR3 region has 14 residues. Germline V lookup: CDR1 SGHRS, CDR2 YFSETQ. CDR3: CASSLGGRDWTQYF. The CDR3 region has the DNA TGCGCCAGCAGCTTGGGAGGGCGGGATTGGACCCAGTACTTC. The entire variable domain, with the rest obtained from reference TRBV5-1 and TRBJ2-5, is as follows: KAGVTQTPRYLIKTRGQQVTLSCSPISGHRSVSWYQQTPGQGLQFLFEYFSETQRNKGNFPGRFSGRQFSNSRSEMNVSTLELGDSALYLCASSLGGRDWTQYFGPGTRLLVL.

This chain connects TRBV7-9 to TRBJ1-1; D perhaps matches TRBD1 (5 bases). Trimming removed 5 bases at V and 6 bases at J, with 13 bases between. CDR3 length: 13 residues. Per germline, CDR1 SEHNR and CDR2 FQNEAQ (reference sequence). The CDR3 region is CASSQTELPEAFF. The DNA for the CDR3 is TGTGCCAGCAGCCAGACAGAATTGCCTGAAGCTTTCTTT.

This clone was recorded once. V usage is TRBV7-2 and J usage is TRBJ2-7; D ambiguous. Trimming took 4 bases from V and 6 from J, leaving 13 bases between them. CDR3 length: 13 amino acids. Germline-derived CDR1 and CDR2 are SGHTA and FQGNSA. CDR3 loop: CASSSRGYGEQYF. CDR3 nucleotide sequence: TGTGCCAGCAGCTCCCGAGGTTACGGCGAGCAGTACTTC.

The chain has TRBV29-1 and TRBJ1-2; weak D call: TRBD1 (6 bases). CDR3 length equals 15 residues. CDR1 and CDR2 from the germline V gene are SQVTM and ANQGSEA. Trimming removed 1 base from V and 4 bases from J, with 16 bases in between. CDR3: CSVEGSTGRTYGYTF. Written as DNA, the CDR3 is TGCAGCGTTGAAGGTAGTACAGGGAGAACCTATGGCTACACCTTC. The full variable domain, completed using reference TRBV29-1 and TRBJ1-2, is SAVISQKPSRDICQRGTSLTIQCQVDSQVTMMFWYRQQPGQSLTLIATANQGSEATYESGFVIDKFPISRPNLTFSTLTVSNMSPEDSSIYLCSVEGSTGRTYGYTFGSGTRLTVV.

V is TRBV2 and J is TRBJ1-2; possibly TRBD1 for D (5 bases). Trimming shortened V by 8 bases and J by 1 base, and 17 bases separated the two germline ends. The CDR3 covers 15 residues. Germline V CDR1 and CDR2: SNHLY, FYNNEI. The CDR3: CASVLEGALNYGYTF. CDR3 nucleotides: TGTGCCAGCGTCCTAGAAGGGGCGCTTAACTATGGCTACACCTTC.

The chain combines TRBV7-9 with TRBJ2-7; D remains ambiguous. Per germline, CDR1 SEHNR and CDR2 FQNEAQ (reference sequence). CDR3 length: 13 residues. The germline V and J ends were trimmed by 3 bases and 7 bases, with 13 bases remaining between them. CDR3 residues: CASSLLERREQYF. The CDR3 region has the DNA TGTGCCAGCAGCTTGCTAGAGAGGCGGGAGCAGTACTTC.

This chain joins TRBV6-4 and TRBJ2-1; 9 nucleotides match TRBD2. CDR3 length: 13 amino acids. Germline CDR1 reads MRHNA; CDR2 reads SNTAGT. Trimming cost V 0 bases and J 12 bases; bases outside gene matches: 3. The CDR3 protein is CASSDSRAGGQFF. CDR3 sequence (DNA): TGTGCCAGCAGTGACTCGAGAGCGGGAGGGCAGTTCTTC.

In nucleotides, the CDR3 is TGTGCCAGCAGCCCCCGGCTAGCGGGAGGACTGTTCTTC. Its translation is CASSPRLAGGLFF. The chain uses TRBV11-2 and TRBJ2-1, with 11 bases aligning to TRBD2. Trimming at V came to 5 bases and at J to 15 bases, leaving 9 bases not matched to a gene. This CDR3 comprises 13 residues. The germline gives CDR1 SGHAT, CDR2 FQNNGV.

This rearrangement joins TRBV15 to TRBJ1-1, with no clear D. This CDR3 region has 15 residues. V lost 1 base and J 0 bases, leaving 9 bases between the germline ends. Germline assignment: CDR1 LNHNV and CDR2 YYDKDF (reference sequence). CDR3 loop: CATSRGTVMNTEAFF. CDR3 coding DNA: TGTGCCACCAGCAGAGGAACGGTGATGAACACTGAAGCTTTCTTT.

V gene TRBV5-1 combines with J gene TRBJ1-2; D remains unclear. Germline assignment: CDR1 SGHRS and CDR2 YFSETQ. Trimming left V 0 bases short and J 6 bases short, with 12 bases between. The CDR3 has 14 amino acids. CDR3 coding DNA: TGCGCCAGCAGCTTGGTTGCGGGGAGAGATGGCTACACCTTC. This encodes CASSLVAGRDGYTF. The entire variable domain, with the rest obtained from reference TRBV5-1 and TRBJ1-2, is as follows: KAGVTQTPRYLIKTRGQQVTLSCSPISGHRSVSWYQQTPGQGLQFLFEYFSETQRNKGNFPGRFSGRQFSNSRSEMNVSTLELGDSALYLCASSLVAGRDGYTFGSGTRLTVV.

V usage is TRBV19 and J usage is TRBJ1-2; a possible D gene is TRBD1 (5 bases). Trimming cost V 5 bases and J 7 bases, with 17 bases left between them. The CDR3 contains 14 residues. Germline V gene lookup returns CDR1 LNHDA and CDR2 SQIVND (reference sequence). The CDR3 loop reads CASSSAGGAGGYTF. The CDR3, as DNA: TGTGCCAGTAGTTCCGCTGGCGGGGCCGGTGGCTACACCTTC.

The J gene is TRBJ2-7, the V gene TRBV2; maybe TRBD2 (5 bases). Germline V gene lookup returns CDR1 SNHLY and CDR2 FYNNEI. Trimming shortened V by 4 bases and J by 3 bases, and 10 bases separated the two germline ends. This CDR3 has 13 amino acids. The CDR3 loop is CASSAGFSYEQYF. The CDR3 DNA reads TGTGCCAGCAGTGCGGGGTTTAGCTACGAGCAGTACTTC.

J is TRBJ1-1 and V is TRBV7-8, with D perhaps matching TRBD1 (5 bases). CDR1 and CDR2 from the germline V gene are SGHVS and FQNEAQ. V gave up 3 bases and J gave up 10 bases, with 12 bases separating them. The CDR3 is made up of 12 amino acids. CDR3 coding DNA: TGTGCCAGCAGCTTTTCACAGGTCGGAGCTTTCTTT. Translation: CASSFSQVGAFF.

Regarding this clone: The junction departs from germline at one end; a sequencing error may be responsible. The chain is built from TRBV4-1 and TRBJ2-7; 11 nucleotides align to TRBD2. From germline, CDR1 is MGHRA and CDR2 YSYEKL. The CDR3 has 16 amino acids. The CDR3 region has the DNA TGCGCCAGCAGCAAAGATCCAGGGACTAGCGGTTACGAGCAGTACTTC. Translating it yields CASSKDPGTSGYEQYF.